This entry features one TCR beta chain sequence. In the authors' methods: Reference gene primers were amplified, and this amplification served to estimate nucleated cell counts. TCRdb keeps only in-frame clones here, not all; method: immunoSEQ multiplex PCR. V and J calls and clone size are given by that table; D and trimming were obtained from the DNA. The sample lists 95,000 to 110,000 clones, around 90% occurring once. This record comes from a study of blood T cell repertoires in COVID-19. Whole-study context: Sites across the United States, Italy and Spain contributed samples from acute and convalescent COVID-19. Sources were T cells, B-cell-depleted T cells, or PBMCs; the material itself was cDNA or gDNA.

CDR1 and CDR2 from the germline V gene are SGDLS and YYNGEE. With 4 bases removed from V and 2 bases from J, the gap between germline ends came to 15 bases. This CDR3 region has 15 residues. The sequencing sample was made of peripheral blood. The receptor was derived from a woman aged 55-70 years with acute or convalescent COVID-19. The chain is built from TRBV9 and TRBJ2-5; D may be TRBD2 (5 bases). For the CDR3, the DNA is TGTGCCAGCAGCCCGCGCCCGGGCGGGCAAGAGACCCAGTACTTC. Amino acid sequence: CASSPRPGGQETQYF.